Sequencing of this TCR beta chain was carried out in a study of blood T cell repertoires in COVID-19. Study as a whole: The United States, Italy and Spain supplied acute and convalescent COVID-19 samples. PBMCs, B-cell-depleted T cells, or T cells were the source of the cDNA or gDNA that made up the material.

In the authors' workflow: Amplification of reference gene primers was used by the study to estimate nucleated cell counts. Only in-frame clones appear in the TCRdb table, and some are missing; sequencing was by immunoSEQ multiplex PCR. V, J and clone size were drawn from that table, and D and trimming were deduced from the DNA. The sample yields 140,000 to 150,000 clones, 84% seen once. The CDR3 contains 15 residues. Trimming removed 3 bases from V and 11 bases from J; junction bases left unmatched: 12. In germline, CDR1 is MNHNS, CDR2 SASEGT. This clone was seen a single time. The gene calls are TRBV6-1 and TRBJ1-4, with TRBD1 identical over 7 bases. The receptor was isolated from a human donor in a cohort sampled during active COVID-19. Material for sequencing was peripheral blood. The CDR3 loop is CASSDISQGVVKLFF. DNA of the CDR3: TGTGCCAGCAGTGATATTAGTCAGGGGGTTGTTAAACTGTTTTTT.